These T cell receptor beta chains were read from a single sample in a study of radiation and T cells in renal cell carcinoma. Profiled with immunoSEQ multiplex PCR; TCRdb holds only in-frame clones, not every one. Of some 110,000 clones listed, around 83% are singletons. Specimen: blood, collected from a patient whose treatment included radiotherapy and nephrectomy. These receptor sequences come from a woman aged 55-69 years with renal cell carcinoma. The CDR3 runs from the conserved cysteine through the conserved F or W. A D gene is named only where the DNA matches it firmly. The listing skips clone size in some rows; elsewhere it reads once, few, many or a size class.

v_call	j_call	clone_size	d_call	cdr3_aa	cdr3_nt
TRBV27	TRBJ2-7	-	-	CASSPGSTHYEQYF	TGTGCCAGCAGCCCGGGGAGTACCCACTACGAGCAGTACTTC
TRBV18	TRBJ1-2	-	-	CASSPQDRSTVF	TGTGCCAGCTCACCACAAGACAGATCTACAGTCTTC
TRBV2	TRBJ2-3	-	TRBD2	CASRTAGGPDTQYF	TGTGCCAGCAGGACAGCGGGGGGCCCAGATACGCAGTATTTT
TRBV19	TRBJ2-2	-	-	CASKGAQVGELFF	TGTGCCAGTAAAGGGGCGCAAGTCGGGGAGCTGTTTTTT
TRBV30	TRBJ1-6	-	TRBD1	CAWSVGTGGNSPLHF	TGTGCCTGGAGTGTTGGGACAGGAGGGAATTCACCCCTCCACTTT
TRBV5-1	TRBJ1-4	-	-	CASGDTGSGEKLFF	TGCGCCAGCGGGGACACAGGGTCAGGGGAAAAACTGTTTTTT
TRBV6-5	TRBJ2-5	-	TRBD1	CASSYSLGDRQETQYF	TGTGCCAGCAGTTACTCATTGGGGGACAGGCAAGAGACCCAGTACTTC
TRBV28	TRBJ2-7	once	TRBD1	CASSLDRVVYEQYF	TGTGCCAGCAGCCTCGACAGGGTGGTCTACGAGCAGTACTTC
TRBV5-4	TRBJ2-2	-	-	CASSFQGLTNTGELFF	TGTGCCAGCAGCTTCCAGGGGCTTACGAACACCGGGGAGCTGTTTTTT
TRBV5-4	TRBJ2-1	-	-	CASRTDSYNEQFF	TGTGCCAGCAGAACGGATTCCTACAATGAGCAGTTCTTC
TRBV28	TRBJ1-3	-	-	CASSLSGPGNTIYF	TGTGCCAGCAGTTTATCAGGGCCTGGAAACACCATATATTTT
TRBV6-1	TRBJ1-3	-	-	CASSESGVRGDTIYF	TGTGCCAGCAGTGAATCGGGGGTGCGGGGTGACACCATATATTTT
TRBV27	TRBJ1-2	-	TRBD1	CASNPTGAIYGYTF	TGTGCCAGCAACCCCACAGGGGCAATCTATGGCTACACCTTC
TRBV6-5	TRBJ2-2	-	-	CASSYSTGVGTGELFF	TGTGCCAGCAGTTACTCGACCGGGGTGGGCACCGGGGAGCTGTTTTTT
TRBV18	TRBJ2-2	-	-	CASSREGDTGELFF	TGTGCCAGCTCACGCGAAGGGGACACCGGGGAGCTGTTTTTT
TRBV15	TRBJ1-1	-	TRBD1	CATSRQAGGFTEAFF	TGTGCCACCAGCCGTCAAGCAGGGGGATTCACTGAAGCTTTCTTT
TRBV7-6	TRBJ1-5	-	-	CASSEGQGGQPQHF	TGTGCCAGCAGCGAAGGCCAGGGTGGCCAGCCCCAGCATTTT
TRBV7-7	TRBJ1-1	-	-	CASSLDPNTEAFF	TGTGCTAGCAGCTTAGACCCAAACACTGAAGCTTTCTTT
TRBV19	TRBJ1-3	-	TRBD1	CASSRMTGGASGNTIYF	TGTGCCAGTAGTCGTATGACAGGGGGCGCCTCTGGAAACACCATATATTTT
TRBV29-1	TRBJ2-7	-	-	CSARVSYEQYF	TGCAGCGCCCGAGTTTCCTACGAGCAGTACTTC
TRBV5-1	TRBJ2-3	-	TRBD2	CASSLARRGGTDTQYF	TGCGCCAGCAGCTTGGCCCGGCGGGGGGGAACAGATACGCAGTATTTT
TRBV7-2	TRBJ1-2	-	-	CASSPQRNYGYTF	TGTGCCAGCAGCCCCCAAAGGAACTATGGCTACACCTTC
TRBV2	TRBJ2-6	-	-	CASLNFWDLSGANVLTF	TGTGCCAGCCTGAATTTCTGGGACCTCTCTGGGGCCAACGTCCTGACTTTC
TRBV5-4	TRBJ1-1	once	-	CASSFSNTEAFF	TGTGCCAGCAGCTTTTCGAACACTGAAGCTTTCTTT
TRBV2	TRBJ1-4	few	-	CASTRRGGTNEKLFF	TGTGCCAGCACCCGTAGGGGGGGAACTAATGAAAAACTGTTTTTT
TRBV5-1	TRBJ2-1	-	-	CASRLGGRHNEQFF	TGCGCCAGCCGACTCGGGGGACGGCACAATGAGCAGTTCTTC
TRBV7-9	TRBJ2-7	-	-	CASSLARREQYF	TGTGCCAGCAGCTTAGCGCGGCGCGAGCAGTACTTC
TRBV30	TRBJ1-1	-	-	CAREHGAGLTEAFF	TGTGCCCGGGAACACGGGGCAGGTCTCACTGAAGCTTTCTTT
TRBV27	TRBJ2-3	-	TRBD2	CASSSYGRGADTQYF	TGTGCCAGCAGCTCATACGGGAGGGGCGCAGATACGCAGTATTTT